This T cell receptor beta chain was captured by sequencing in a study of cytotoxic CD8 clonotypes in ibrutinib-treated CLL. The CDR3 runs 12 residues. Between the trimmed V and J ends, which lost 0 bases and 5 bases, there was a span of 5 bases. CDR1 is SGDLS and CDR2 is YYNGEE in the germline V gene. Sequencing was performed with immunoSEQ multiplex PCR; in TCRdb, only in-frame clones are kept and a portion is missing. The data contain roughly 97,000 clones, around 80% of them singletons. The chain links TRBV9 to TRBJ2-5, with D hard to call. Sequencing used PBMCs, obtained after 12 months of ibrutinib treatment. This TCR came from a human donor with chronic lymphocytic leukemia. Here the CDR3 reads CASSVDLETQYF. CDR3 in DNA: TGTGCCAGCAGCGTAGATCTGGAGACCCAGTACTTC.